This T cell receptor (beta chain) was sequenced in a study of T cell responses to AZD1222 COVID-19 vaccine. Study-level findings and limits: Spike-specific TCR breadth and depth rose after two AZD1222 doses. White British donors predominated, females outnumbered males, and clonal diversity was possibly underestimated. The study sampled repertoires only after the peak T cell response.

This clone has a single count. The target antigen is unknown. TCRdb keeps only in-frame clones here, not all; method: immunoSEQ multiplex PCR. The sample has 160,000 or so clones; over 80% are singletons. Germline V gives CDR1 MNHEY, CDR2 SVGAGI. The CDR3 spans 16 residues. V lost 0 bases and J 0 bases, leaving 11 bases between the germline ends. The study pooled second doses at about 4 or about 12 weeks. This TCR derives from an adult who received the AZD1222 COVID-19 vaccine. The sample in question was peripheral blood, obtained 28 days after the second AZD1222 dose. The chain combines TRBV6-5 with TRBJ1-1; D remains ambiguous. Here the CDR3 DNA reads TGTGCCAGCAGTTACTCGAATAGCTTCATGAACACTGAAGCTTTCTTT. Protein: CASSYSNSFMNTEAFF.